A selection of T cell receptor beta chains follows, all from one sample in a study of blood T cell repertoires in COVID-19. Produced via immunoSEQ multiplex PCR; TCRdb's table is partial and in-frame only. The sample has under 55,000 clones; approximately 80% are singletons. The sequenced sample was PBMCs or T cells enriched from blood (not recorded which). The receptors originated from a woman aged 50 to 65 with acute COVID-19. Both conserved end residues are part of each CDR3. The order of the fields is V gene, clone size, J gene, CDR3 length, D gene, CDR3 DNA, CDR3 protein. D genes are given only for firm matches. Clone size is given for some rows only: seen once, a few or many times, or a class if the clone is expanded.

>TRBV11-3|NA|TRBJ1-2|15|NA
TGTGCCAGCAGCTTCCGTGTTAACAGAGACTATGGCTACACCTTC
CASSFRVNRDYGYTF
>TRBV7-9|once|TRBJ2-3|15|NA
TGTGCCAGCAGCTACAGGGCCACTAGCACAGATACGCAGTATTTT
CASSYRATSTDTQYF
>TRBV5-1|NA|TRBJ2-6|15|NA
TGCGCCAGCAGCTTGGCCCCGGGAGGGGCCAACGTCCTGACTTTC
CASSLAPGGANVLTF
>TRBV11-2|NA|TRBJ1-4|15|TRBD1
TGTGCCAGCAGCTCAAGGGACAGACAGAATGAAAAACTGTTTTTT
CASSSRDRQNEKLFF
>TRBV9|NA|TRBJ2-2|16|TRBD2
TGTGCCAGCAGCCTCTCCGGGACTAGTGGACACGGGGAGCTGTTTTTT
CASSLSGTSGHGELFF
>TRBV24-1|few|TRBJ2-3|14|TRBD2
TGTGCCACCGGGTCCGGGGGGGTATTAGATACGCAGTATTTT
CATGSGGVLDTQYF
>TRBV7-6|NA|TRBJ2-7|13|NA
TGTGCCAGCAGCTCGCAACAGGGATACGAGCAGTACTTC
CASSSQQGYEQYF
>TRBV5-1|NA|TRBJ2-7|14|NA
TGCGCCAGCAGCTTGGATCGCAGGGTTTACGAGCAGTACTTC
CASSLDRRVYEQYF
>TRBV2|NA|TRBJ1-1|15|NA
TGTGCCAGCCAGACGCAGACTATGGGTAACACTGAAGCTTTCTTT
CASQTQTMGNTEAFF
>TRBV13|NA|TRBJ1-1|14|NA
TGTGCCAGCAGTATTACTACCCTGAACACTGAAGCTTTCTTT
CASSITTLNTEAFF
>TRBV30|NA|TRBJ2-7|15|TRBD1
TGTGCCTGGAGTGGACAGGGGGCTGGATCCTACGAGCAGTACTTC
CAWSGQGAGSYEQYF
>TRBV5-1|NA|TRBJ2-7|14|NA
TGCGCCAGCAGAGCGGCGGCGTCGACCTACGAGCAGTACTTC
CASRAAASTYEQYF
>TRBV7-9|NA|TRBJ1-2|15|TRBD1
TGTGCCAGCAGCCCGTTGTCTGGACAGGGGCAGGGCTACACCTTC
CASSPLSGQGQGYTF
>TRBV19|NA|TRBJ2-2|17|TRBD1
TGTGCCAGTAGCCCCCTAGGGGGACAGAGGTCATCCGGGGAGCTGTTTTTT
CASSPLGGQRSSGELFF
>TRBV9|once|TRBJ1-1|14|TRBD1
TGTGCCAGCAGCGGGGGACAGCCGAACACTGAAGCTTTCTTT
CASSGGQPNTEAFF
>TRBV7-3|NA|TRBJ1-1|13|NA
TGTGCCAGCAGCTTCGGAGAGCGAACTGAAGCTTTCTTT
CASSFGERTEAFF
>TRBV5-1|NA|TRBJ1-5|17|NA
TGCGCCAGCAGCTTGGCCCCGGGGGGGGGTACCATCTGGCCCCAGCATTTT
CASSLAPGGGTIWPQHF
>TRBV15|NA|TRBJ2-5|16|TRBD2
TGTGCCACCAGCAGAGATCGAGCGGGGGGGAAAGAGACCCAGTACTTC
CATSRDRAGGKETQYF
>TRBV11-3|NA|TRBJ2-7|14|NA
TGTGCCAGCAGCTCCACGGACGGGGGAATCGAGCAGTACTTC
CASSSTDGGIEQYF
>TRBV5-6|NA|TRBJ2-5|14|TRBD2
TGTGCCAGCAGCTTGGCTAGCGGTCAAGAGACCCAGTACTTC
CASSLASGQETQYF
>TRBV24-1|NA|TRBJ2-1|16|NA
TGTGCCACCAGTGATTCCACCATGAGCTCCTACAATGAGCAGTTCTTC
CATSDSTMSSYNEQFF
>TRBV11-3|NA|TRBJ1-2|15|TRBD1
TGTGCCAGCAGCTCCCAAGGGACAGCTAACTATGGCTACACCTTC
CASSSQGTANYGYTF
>TRBV18|NA|TRBJ1-1|15|TRBD1
TGTGCCAGCTCACCATACAGGGGGGCGAACACTGAAGCTTTCTTT
CASSPYRGANTEAFF
>TRBV11-2|NA|TRBJ1-1|11|TRBD1
TGTGCCAGCAGCGGACAGGGGATGACTTTCTTT
CASSGQGMTFF
>TRBV7-8|NA|TRBJ2-3|16|TRBD1
TGTGCCAGCAGTCCGGGGGACAGGGAGAGAGAAGATACGCAGTATTTT
CASSPGDREREDTQYF
>TRBV7-9|NA|TRBJ2-7|14|TRBD2
TGTGCCAGCAGCTTGGCTAGCGGGAGCTACGAGCAGTACTTC
CASSLASGSYEQYF
>TRBV24-1|NA|TRBJ2-2|15|TRBD2
TGTGCCACCGCCGGGGGGGCAACGAACACCGGGGAGCTGTTTTTT
CATAGGATNTGELFF
>TRBV5-6|NA|TRBJ1-2|16|TRBD1
TGTGCCAGCAGCTTCCAGGGACAGGGGGAGAGGAATGGCTACACCTTC
CASSFQGQGERNGYTF
>TRBV28|few|TRBJ2-4|14|TRBD2
TGTGCCAGCAGTTCAGCGGGGGCCAAAAACATTCAGTACTTC
CASSSAGAKNIQYF
>TRBV5-1|once|TRBJ2-3|15|NA
TGCGCCAGCGGATCGGGGATATCTAGCACAGATACGCAGTATTTT
CASGSGISSTDTQYF
>TRBV7-2|NA|TRBJ2-5|16|NA
TGTGCCAGCAGCCGGGACATCCGCGGAGCGGCAGAGACCCAGTACTTC
CASSRDIRGAAETQYF
>TRBV11-3|once|TRBJ1-2|14|NA
TGTGCCAGCAGCTTGCAGGGCACTTCTATGGACTACACCTTC
CASSLQGTSMDYTF
>TRBV7-9|once|TRBJ2-3|12|NA
TGTGCCAGCAGCTTCGACACGGATACGCAGTATTTT
CASSFDTDTQYF
>TRBV11-2|medium-sized|TRBJ1-4|13|NA
TGTGCCAGCAGCTTAGGGGGCGAAGAAAAACTGTTTTTT
CASSLGGEEKLFF
>TRBV30|NA|TRBJ2-5|12|NA
TGTGCCTGGAGTGTAGGGGGAGAGACCCAGTACTTC
CAWSVGGETQYF
>TRBV7-9|NA|TRBJ2-3|12|NA
TGTGCCAGCAGCTCGTACACAGATACGCAGTATTTT
CASSSYTDTQYF
>TRBV7-2|few|TRBJ1-1|13|TRBD1
TGTGCCAGCAGCTTAGTCCCAGGGGGCGAAGCTTTCTTT
CASSLVPGGEAFF
>TRBV2|few|TRBJ1-2|14|TRBD1
TGTGCCAGCAGTAAAAACGACAGGGCGAATGGCTACACCTTC
CASSKNDRANGYTF
>TRBV2|NA|TRBJ1-1|15|NA
TGTGCCAGCAACCCGGGGGGCAGTACGAAGACTGAAGCTTTCTTT
CASNPGGSTKTEAFF
>TRBV10-1|NA|TRBJ2-5|15|TRBD1
TGCGCCAGCAGTGATCACGGGACAGGGTCCCCGACCCAGTACTTC
CASSDHGTGSPTQYF
>TRBV7-9|NA|TRBJ1-2|15|NA
TGTGCCAGCAGCTTAGTTGAAACAGGAGGGGTTGGCTACACCTTC
CASSLVETGGVGYTF
>TRBV7-9|NA|TRBJ2-1|12|TRBD2
TGTGCCAGCAGCTGGAGCGGGGGGATCCAGTTCTTC
CASSWSGGIQFF
>TRBV30|NA|TRBJ1-2|15|NA
TGTGCCTGGAGTGTACAAGGGATCGAGGGCTATGGCTACACCTTC
CAWSVQGIEGYGYTF
>TRBV7-2|NA|TRBJ2-5|14|TRBD1
TGTGCCAGCAGCTTCGGGACAGGGGAACAGACCCAGTACTTC
CASSFGTGEQTQYF
>TRBV7-6|NA|TRBJ1-6|14|NA
TGTGCCAGCAGCTTACAGGCAACTAATTCACCCCTCCACTTT
CASSLQATNSPLHF
>TRBV6-5|NA|TRBJ1-2|12|TRBD1
TGTGCCAGCACCCGTACAGGGGATGGCTACACCTTC
CASTRTGDGYTF
>TRBV5-1|NA|TRBJ2-7|14|TRBD1
TGCGCCAGCAGCTGGGTGGACAGGGGTGATGAGCAGTACTTC
CASSWVDRGDEQYF
>TRBV19|few|TRBJ1-5|16|NA
TGTGCCAGTAGTATAGCGAGGACATTTAGCAATCAGCCCCAGCATTTT
CASSIARTFSNQPQHF
>TRBV11-2|NA|TRBJ1-4|18|TRBD1
TGTGCCAGCAGCTTACTGGACAGGGCCCTTCCAACTAATGAAAAACTGTTTTTT
CASSLLDRALPTNEKLFF
>TRBV20-1|few|TRBJ2-7|11|NA
TGCAGTGCTAGAGATAAGGGGGGGTGGTACTTC
CSARDKGGWYF
>TRBV19|NA|TRBJ2-2|14|NA
TGTGCCAGTAGTATCCAGGGGAACACCGGGGAGCTGTTTTTT
CASSIQGNTGELFF
>TRBV29-1|NA|TRBJ2-1|17|TRBD2
TGCAGCGCCAAGGTGGGGCCTAGCGGGGGGGTTTACAATGAGCAGTTCTTC
CSAKVGPSGGVYNEQFF
>TRBV7-9|few|TRBJ1-4|15|TRBD1
TGTGCCAGCAGCATCGGGACAGCCGGTAATGAAAAACTGTTTTTT
CASSIGTAGNEKLFF
>TRBV28|NA|TRBJ1-2|14|NA
TGTGCCAGCAGTTCGGGCGGGCCTGGGAATGGCTACACCTTC
CASSSGGPGNGYTF
>TRBV9|NA|TRBJ2-1|16|NA
TGTGCCAGCAGCGTAGCGTCAAGGGGCTCGGCGCAGGAGCAGTTCTTC
CASSVASRGSAQEQFF
>TRBV5-6|NA|TRBJ1-5|14|NA
TGTGCCAGCAGCCAGCAGGGGAGAGAACAGCCCCAGCATTTT
CASSQQGREQPQHF
>TRBV4-2|NA|TRBJ1-2|13|NA
TGTGCCAGCAGTCAGACCCGGGACTATGGCTACACCTTC
CASSQTRDYGYTF
>TRBV7-9|NA|TRBJ1-5|13|NA
TGTGCCAGCACCCTGGGAGGGAATCAGCCCCAGCATTTT
CASTLGGNQPQHF
>TRBV10-2|NA|TRBJ2-1|15|TRBD1
TGCGCCAGCAAACCCGGGACAGGGGTGTACAATGAGCAGTTCTTC
CASKPGTGVYNEQFF
>TRBV28|NA|TRBJ2-2|14|NA
TGTGCCAGCAGTGACTTTACGAACACCGGGGAGCTGTTTTTT
CASSDFTNTGELFF